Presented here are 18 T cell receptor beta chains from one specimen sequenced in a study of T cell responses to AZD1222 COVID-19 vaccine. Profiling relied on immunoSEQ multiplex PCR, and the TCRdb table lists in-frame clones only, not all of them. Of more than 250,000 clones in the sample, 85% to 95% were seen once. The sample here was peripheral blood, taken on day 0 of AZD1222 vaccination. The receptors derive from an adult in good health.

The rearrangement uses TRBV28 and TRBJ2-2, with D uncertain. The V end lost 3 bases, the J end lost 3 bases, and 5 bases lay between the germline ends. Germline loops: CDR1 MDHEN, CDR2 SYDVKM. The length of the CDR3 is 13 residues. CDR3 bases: TGTGCCAGCAGTTTCCCATACACCGGGGAGCTGTTTTTT. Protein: CASSFPYTGELFF.

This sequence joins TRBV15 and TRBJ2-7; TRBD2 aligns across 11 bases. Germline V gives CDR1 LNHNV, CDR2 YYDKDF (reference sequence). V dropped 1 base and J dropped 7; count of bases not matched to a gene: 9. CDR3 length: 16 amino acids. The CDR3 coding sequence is TGTGCCACCAGCAGAGGGTTGACTAGCGGGACACGGGAGCAGTACTTC. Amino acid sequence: CATSRGLTSGTREQYF.

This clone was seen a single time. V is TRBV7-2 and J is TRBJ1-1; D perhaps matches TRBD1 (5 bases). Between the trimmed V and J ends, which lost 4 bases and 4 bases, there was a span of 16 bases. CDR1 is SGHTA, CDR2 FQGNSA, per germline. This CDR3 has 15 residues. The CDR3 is CASSSRVRGITEAFF. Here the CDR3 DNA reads TGTGCCAGCAGCTCCCGGGTCCGGGGGATCACTGAAGCTTTCTTT. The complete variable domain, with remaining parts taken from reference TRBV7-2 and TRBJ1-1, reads GAGVSQSPSNKVTEKGKDVELRCDPISGHTALYWYRQSLGQGLEFLIYFQGNSAPDKSGLPSDRFSAERTGGSVSTLTIQRTQQEDSAVYLCASSSRVRGITEAFFGQGTRLTVV.

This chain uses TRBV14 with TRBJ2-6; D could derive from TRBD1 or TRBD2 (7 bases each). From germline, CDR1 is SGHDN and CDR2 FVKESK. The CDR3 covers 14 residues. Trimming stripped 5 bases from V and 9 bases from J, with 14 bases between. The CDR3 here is CASSADREGNVLTF. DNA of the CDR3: TGTGCCAGCAGCGCTGACAGGGAGGGCAACGTCCTGACTTTC.

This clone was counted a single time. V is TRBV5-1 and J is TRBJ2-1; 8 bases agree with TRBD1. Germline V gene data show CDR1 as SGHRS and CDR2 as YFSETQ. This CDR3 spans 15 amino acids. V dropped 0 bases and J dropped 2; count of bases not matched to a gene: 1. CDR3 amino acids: CASSLGTGTYNEQFF. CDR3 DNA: TGCGCCAGCAGCTTGGGGACAGGGACCTACAATGAGCAGTTCTTC.

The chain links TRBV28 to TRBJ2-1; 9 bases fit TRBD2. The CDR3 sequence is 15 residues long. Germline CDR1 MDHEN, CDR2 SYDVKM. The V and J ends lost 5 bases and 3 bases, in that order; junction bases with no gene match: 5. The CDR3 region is CASSHSGSRYNEQFF. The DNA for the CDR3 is TGTGCCAGCAGTCATAGCGGGAGCCGCTACAATGAGCAGTTCTTC.

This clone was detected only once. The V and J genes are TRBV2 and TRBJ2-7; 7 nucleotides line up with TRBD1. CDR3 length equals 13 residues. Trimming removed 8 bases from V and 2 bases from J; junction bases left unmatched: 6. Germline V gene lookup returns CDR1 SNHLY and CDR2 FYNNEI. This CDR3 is CASRWDSTYEQYF. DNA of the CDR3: TGTGCCAGCCGCTGGGACAGTACCTACGAGCAGTACTTC.

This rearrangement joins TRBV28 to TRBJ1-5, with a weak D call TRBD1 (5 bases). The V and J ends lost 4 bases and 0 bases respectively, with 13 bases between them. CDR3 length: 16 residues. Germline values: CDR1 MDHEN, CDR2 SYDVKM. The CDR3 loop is CASSSTESYSNQPQHF. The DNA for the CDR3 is TGTGCCAGCAGTTCGACAGAGAGTTATAGCAATCAGCCCCAGCATTTT.

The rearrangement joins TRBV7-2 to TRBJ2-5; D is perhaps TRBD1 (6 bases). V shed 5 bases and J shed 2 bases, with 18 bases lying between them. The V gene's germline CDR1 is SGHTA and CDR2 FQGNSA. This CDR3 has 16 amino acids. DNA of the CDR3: TGTGCCAGCAGCCCGCAATCCCAAAGGGGGCAAGAGACCCAGTACTTC. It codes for CASSPQSQRGQETQYF.

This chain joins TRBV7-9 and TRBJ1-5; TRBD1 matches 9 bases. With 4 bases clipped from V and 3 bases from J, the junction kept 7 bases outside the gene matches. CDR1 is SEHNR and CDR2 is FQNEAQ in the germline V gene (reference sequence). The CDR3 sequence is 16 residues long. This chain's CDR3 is CASSSLDRGANQPQHF. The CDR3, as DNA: TGTGCCAGCAGCTCCCTGGACAGGGGCGCCAATCAGCCCCAGCATTTT.

For the CDR3, the DNA is TGTGCCAGCAGCCCAAGGACAGGGAGGACCACTGAAGCTTTCTTT. Amino acid sequence: CASSPRTGRTTEAFF. V gene TRBV7-2 combines with J gene TRBJ1-1, with 8 bases lining up with TRBD1. Germline V lookup: CDR1 SGHTA, CDR2 FQGNSA. CDR3 size: 15 residues. The V gene end was trimmed by 5 bases and the J gene end by 4 bases; junction bases not matched to a gene: 9.

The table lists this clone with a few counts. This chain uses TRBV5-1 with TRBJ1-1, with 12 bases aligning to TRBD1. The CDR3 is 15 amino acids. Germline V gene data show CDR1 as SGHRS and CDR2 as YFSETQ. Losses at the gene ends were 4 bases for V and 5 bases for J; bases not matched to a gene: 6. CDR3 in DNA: TGCGCCAGCAGCCCGGGACAGGGGGCTAGGACTGAAGCTTTCTTT. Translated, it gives CASSPGQGARTEAFF. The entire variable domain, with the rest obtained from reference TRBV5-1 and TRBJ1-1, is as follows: KAGVTQTPRYLIKTRGQQVTLSCSPISGHRSVSWYQQTPGQGLQFLFEYFSETQRNKGNFPGRFSGRQFSNSRSEMNVSTLELGDSALYLCASSPGQGARTEAFFGQGTRLTVV.

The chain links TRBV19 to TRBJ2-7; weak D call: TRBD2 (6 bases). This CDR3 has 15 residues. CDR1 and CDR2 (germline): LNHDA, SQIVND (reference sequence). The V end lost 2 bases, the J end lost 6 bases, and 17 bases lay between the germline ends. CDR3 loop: CASSIKSGLLAEQYF. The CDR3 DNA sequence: TGTGCCAGTAGTATAAAATCGGGACTCTTGGCCGAGCAGTACTTC.

In DNA, the CDR3 is TGTGCCAGCAGTGGATTAAGCTCCTACGAGCAGTACTTC. Its protein product is CASSGLSSYEQYF. The chain employs TRBV3-1 (or the pseudogene TRBV3-2) and TRBJ2-7; D unclear. Trimming shortened V by 6 bases and J by 0 bases, and 9 bases separated the two germline ends. CDR3 length: 13 amino acids. CDR1 LGHDT and CDR2 YNNKEL come from the germline V gene (reference sequence).

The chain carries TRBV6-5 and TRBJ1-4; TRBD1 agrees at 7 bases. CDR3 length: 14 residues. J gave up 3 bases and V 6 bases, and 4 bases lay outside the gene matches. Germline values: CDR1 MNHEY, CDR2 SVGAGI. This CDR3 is CASRTGRANEKLFF. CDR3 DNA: TGTGCCAGCAGGACAGGGCGGGCTAATGAAAAACTGTTTTTT.

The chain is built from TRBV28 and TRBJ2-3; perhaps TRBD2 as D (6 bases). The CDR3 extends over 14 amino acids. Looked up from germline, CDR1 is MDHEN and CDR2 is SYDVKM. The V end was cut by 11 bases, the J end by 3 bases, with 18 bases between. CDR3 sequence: CAVGWGENTDTQYF. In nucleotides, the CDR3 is TGTGCCGTAGGGTGGGGGGAAAATACAGATACGCAGTATTTT.

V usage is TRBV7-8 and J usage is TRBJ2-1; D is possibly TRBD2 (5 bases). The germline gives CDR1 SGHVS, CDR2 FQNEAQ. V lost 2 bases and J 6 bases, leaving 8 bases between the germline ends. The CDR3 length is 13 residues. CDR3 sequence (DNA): TGTGCCAGCAGCTTAAACCGGGGCAATGAGCAGTTCTTC. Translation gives CASSLNRGNEQFF.

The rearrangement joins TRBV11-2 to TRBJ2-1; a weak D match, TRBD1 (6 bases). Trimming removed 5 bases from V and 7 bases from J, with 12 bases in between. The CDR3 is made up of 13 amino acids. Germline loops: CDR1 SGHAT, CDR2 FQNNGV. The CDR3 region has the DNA TGTGCCAGCAGCACAGGGTTCTTGAATGAGCAGTTCTTC. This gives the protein CASSTGFLNEQFF.